Following are 8 T cell receptor beta chains from one sample sequenced in a study of blood T cell repertoires in COVID-19. The protocol was immunoSEQ multiplex PCR, while the TCRdb copy is restricted to in-frame clones and leaves out a portion. The sample records 200,000 to 250,000 clones, around 84% being singletons. Sequenced material: peripheral blood. These receptor sequences come from a woman aged 40 to 50 who had recovered from COVID-19.

The rearrangement links TRBV6-5 to TRBJ1-5; D gene ambiguous. The CDR3 extends over 14 amino acids. CDR1 is MNHEY and CDR2 is SVGAGI in the germline V gene. Trimming took 6 bases from V and 4 from J, leaving 13 bases between them. The CDR3 coding sequence is TGTGCCAGCAGAGAGTTGTTACAGAATCAGCCCCAGCATTTT. Residues: CASRELLQNQPQHF.

This clone is a singleton in its sample. Written as DNA, the CDR3 is TGTGCCAGCAGTGAAGTTCTAGGGGTGAACACCGGGGAGCTGTTTTTT. It is translated as CASSEVLGVNTGELFF. The rearrangement joins TRBV6-1 to TRBJ2-2, with D perhaps TRBD1 (5 bases). The V end was cut by 1 base, the J end by 1 base, with 10 bases between. This CDR3 is 16 amino acids long. Per the germline V gene, CDR1 is MNHNS and CDR2 is SASEGT.

V is TRBV6-5 and J is TRBJ2-2; a weak D match, TRBD2 (5 bases). Looked up from germline, CDR1 is MNHEY and CDR2 is SVGAGI. Trimming removed 3 bases at V and 3 bases at J, with 11 bases between. The CDR3 contains 15 residues. The CDR3 protein is CASSYSGLHTGELFF. CDR3 coding DNA: TGTGCCAGCAGTTATTCCGGACTTCACACCGGGGAGCTGTTTTTT.

This sequence joins TRBV9 and TRBJ1-2; TRBD1 is a possible D gene (5 bases). The CDR3 extends over 18 amino acids. V was pared by 4 bases and J by 4 bases, with 26 bases between. Germline loops: CDR1 SGDLS, CDR2 YYNGEE. The CDR3 region has the DNA TGTGCCAGCAGCCATACATACACGGACGGAGGGGTCGGCTATGGCTACACCTTC. Translating it yields CASSHTYTDGGVGYGYTF.

Concerning this clone itself: At the DNA level, this CDR3 is encoded by other sequences in the same sample as well. The gene calls are TRBV9 and TRBJ2-3; 8 nucleotides match TRBD1. Trimming at V came to 2 bases and at J to 3 bases, leaving 2 bases not matched to a gene. CDR1 is SGDLS and CDR2 is YYNGEE in the germline V gene. This CDR3 comprises 14 residues. CDR3 sequence: CASSVGQGTDTQYF. The CDR3 DNA reads TGTGCCAGCAGCGTCGGACAGGGTACAGATACGCAGTATTTT.

V and J are TRBV12-3 or TRBV12-4 and TRBJ1-5; the match to TRBD1 covers 7 bases. Losses at the gene ends were 6 bases for V and 7 bases for J; bases not matched to a gene: 6. CDR3 length: 13 amino acids. For the CDR3, the DNA is TGTGCCAGCAGCAGGACAGGCGGGCAGCCCCAGCATTTT. Translation gives CASSRTGGQPQHF.

The genes are TRBV7-2 and TRBJ1-3, with 8 positions matching TRBD1. V gave up 0 bases and J gave up 6 bases; unmatched junction bases: 4. The germline V gene has CDR1 SGHTA and CDR2 FQGNSA. The CDR3 totals 15 residues. The CDR3 region is CASSLAFQGANTIYF. The DNA of the CDR3 is TGTGCCAGCAGCTTAGCGTTCCAGGGGGCAAACACCATATATTTT. Using reference TRBV7-2 and TRBJ1-3 for the parts outside the CDR3, the full variable domain is GAGVSQSPSNKVTEKGKDVELRCDPISGHTALYWYRQSLGQGLEFLIYFQGNSAPDKSGLPSDRFSAERTGGSVSTLTIQRTQQEDSAVYLCASSLAFQGANTIYFGEGSWLTVV.

This CDR3 is CASTADYGYTF. The CDR3 DNA is TGTGCCAGCACGGCGGACTATGGCTACACCTTC. The chain is built from TRBV6-6 and TRBJ1-2, with D unclear. The germline V gene encodes CDR1 MNHNY and CDR2 SVGAGI (reference sequence). This CDR3 spans 11 amino acids. Trimming stripped 7 bases from V and 3 bases from J, with 6 bases between.